The 31 T cell receptor beta chains below all came from one sample that was sequenced in a study of OX40 agonist ivuxolimab in advanced cancers. Assay used: immunoSEQ multiplex PCR; TCRdb lists only in-frame clones, some missing. This sample yields roughly 61,000 clones, of which roughly 87% are seen a single time; 0.3% to 0.35% belongs to the top ten. This material consisted of CD4+ or CD8+ T cells sorted from blood, taken in a trial of the OX40 agonist ivuxolimab. These receptor sequences come from an adult with an advanced solid tumor such as melanoma, head and neck, liver or kidney cancer.

In its sample, this clone was seen a few times. The rearrangement uses TRBV18 and TRBJ1-3; D call uncertain. The germline CDR1 and CDR2 sequences are KGHSH and LQKENI. The CDR3 has 13 amino acids. Trimming took off 4 bases at V and 0 bases at J, with 4 bases between the two ends. This chain's CDR3 is CASSLISGNTIYF. CDR3 bases: TGTGCCAGCTCACTTATCTCTGGAAACACCATATATTTT.

The chain employs TRBV19 and TRBJ1-2, with 11 positions matching TRBD1. Germline CDR1 is LNHDA and CDR2 is SQIVND (reference sequence). The CDR3 loop spans 15 amino acids. Trimming removed 3 bases from V and 2 bases from J; junction bases left unmatched: 2. CDR3 region: CASSMDRGRNYGYTF. For the CDR3, the DNA is TGTGCCAGTAGTATGGACAGGGGGCGAAACTATGGCTACACCTTC.

There are a few counts of this clone. The DNA of the CDR3 is TGCGCCAGCAACAGGGATTTGGGCACTGAAGCTTTCTTT. It yields the protein CASNRDLGTEAFF. The rearrangement joins TRBV10-1 to TRBJ1-1, with D perhaps matching TRBD1 (6 bases). V was pared by 7 bases and J by 4 bases, with 13 bases between. Germline CDR1 WNHNN, CDR2 SYGVQD (reference sequence). CDR3 length: 13 residues.

The V and J genes are TRBV18 and TRBJ1-6, with unresolved D. The CDR3 has 12 residues. Germline assignment: CDR1 KGHSH and CDR2 LQKENI. V was shortened by 3 bases and J by 8 bases, with 5 bases between the two germline ends. For the CDR3, the DNA is TGTGCCAGCTCACCGGATGATTCACCCCTCCACTTT. It translates to CASSPDDSPLHF.

The chain is built from TRBV10-1 and TRBJ2-1, with D unresolved. Germline V gene lookup returns CDR1 WNHNN and CDR2 SYGVQD (reference sequence). The CDR3 sequence is 15 residues long. V lost 6 bases and J 0 bases, leaving 12 bases between the germline ends. Here the CDR3 DNA reads TGCGCCAGCAGCTCTGACAAAAGCTCCTACAATGAGCAGTTCTTC. Encoded protein: CASSSDKSSYNEQFF.

V gene TRBV28 combines with J gene TRBJ1-2; TRBD1 matches 7 bases. The CDR3 extends over 13 amino acids. The J segment lost 3 bases and the V segment lost 7 bases, leaving 5 bases of the junction unmatched. From germline, CDR1 is MDHEN and CDR2 SYDVKM. For the CDR3, the DNA is TGTGCCAGCACAGGGGGAGGGGACTATGGCTACACCTTC. Its protein product is CASTGGGDYGYTF.

This sequence joins TRBV6-6 and TRBJ2-5, with D possibly matching TRBD2 (6 bases). CDR1 and CDR2 (germline): MNHNY, SVGAGI (reference sequence). The CDR3 sequence is 16 residues long. Deletions cut 2 bases from V and 2 bases from J, with 15 bases between. CDR3 sequence (DNA): TGTGCCAGCAGTTACGCCCGGGACTCACCACAAGAGACCCAGTACTTC. Its translation is CASSYARDSPQETQYF.

The V call is TRBV5-1, the J call TRBJ1-6, with 10 nucleotides matching TRBD1. The CDR3 consists of 17 residues. V trimming: 1 base; J trimming: 9 bases; junction bases outside the gene matches: 10. Germline CDR1 and CDR2: SGHRS and YFSETQ. DNA of the CDR3: TGCGCCAGCAGCTTGTTGCCCCCCGGGACAGGGGTTTCACCCCTCCACTTT. Translated, it gives CASSLLPPGTGVSPLHF.

The V gene is TRBV7-9, the J gene TRBJ2-3; maybe TRBD1 (6 bases). CDR1 SEHNR and CDR2 FQNEAQ come from the germline V gene (reference sequence). Trimming shortened V by 2 bases and J by 0 bases, and 9 bases separated the two germline ends. This CDR3 has 15 amino acids. The CDR3 spells CASSLSTGSTDTQYF. The CDR3 coding sequence is TGTGCCAGCAGCTTATCTACAGGGAGCACAGATACGCAGTATTTT.

The CDR3 nucleotides read TGTGCCAGCAGCGGTTCCGACGGTGGCTCCTATAATTCACCCCTCCACTTT. It translates to CASSGSDGGSYNSPLHF. The J gene is TRBJ1-6, the V gene TRBV9; D gene ambiguous. CDR1 SGDLS and CDR2 YYNGEE come from the germline V gene. This CDR3 spans 17 amino acids. The ends were cut back, 3 bases at V and 0 bases at J, with 13 bases in the middle.

This clone was recorded a few times. The chain joins TRBV7-3 to TRBJ1-6; TRBD1 agrees at 7 bases. The length of the CDR3 is 14 residues. Per germline, CDR1 SGHTA and CDR2 FQGTGA. V trimming: 3 bases; J trimming: 9 bases; junction bases outside the gene matches: 5. The DNA of the CDR3 is TGTGCCAGCAGCTTGACAGGGCGGGCTTCACCCCTCCACTTT. Its translation: CASSLTGRASPLHF.

CDR3 coding DNA: TGTGCCAGCAGCTTAATGGGGGACAGGAACTATGGCTACACCTTC. Translation: CASSLMGDRNYGYTF. V gene TRBV7-3 combines with J gene TRBJ1-2, with 8 positions matching TRBD1. V lost 1 base, J lost 2 bases, and 3 bases stayed unmatched. Looked up from germline, CDR1 is SGHTA and CDR2 is FQGTGA. The CDR3 contains 15 residues.

The chain joins TRBV7-2 to TRBJ1-5; D remains unclear. Germline CDR1 SGHTA, CDR2 FQGNSA. Trimming removed 0 bases at V and 0 bases at J, with 3 bases between. There are 14 residues in the CDR3. The CDR3 DNA is TGTGCCAGCAGCTTAGCGAGTAGCAATCAGCCCCAGCATTTT. Translating gives CASSLASSNQPQHF.

This chain links TRBV7-3 with TRBJ1-3, with D possibly matching TRBD1 (5 bases). The CDR3 length is 18 residues. Deletions cut 1 base from V and 4 bases from J, with 20 bases between. The germline V gene has CDR1 SGHTA and CDR2 FQGTGA. The CDR3 loop reads CASSLNPPGGVGGNTIYF. The CDR3 DNA reads as TGTGCCAGCAGCTTAAACCCCCCGGGAGGGGTAGGGGGAAACACCATATATTTT.

The chain joins TRBV30 to TRBJ2-6, with TRBD2 as a possible D gene (5 bases). V dropped 4 bases and J dropped 2 bases, with 12 bases sitting between them. The CDR3 spans 15 residues. Germline V gene lookup returns CDR1 GTSNPN and CDR2 SVGIG (reference sequence). CDR3 nucleotide sequence: TGTGCCTGGAATGCCGGGAATCCTGGGGCCAACGTCCTGACTTTC. It specifies CAWNAGNPGANVLTF.

CDR3 DNA sequence: TGTGCCACTCCGGGGGCTGATGGCTACACCTTC. Translating gives CATPGADGYTF. The chain carries TRBV6-1 and TRBJ1-2; the D gene is possibly TRBD1 (6 bases). Per germline, CDR1 MNHNS and CDR2 SASEGT. CDR3 length equals 11 residues. The V and J ends lost 10 bases and 6 bases respectively, with 12 bases between them.

Concerning this clone itself: A read error may account for a junction end that differs from germline. The gene calls are TRBV27 and TRBJ2-3, with 7 bases fitting TRBD1. From germline, CDR1 is MNHEY and CDR2 SMNVEV (reference sequence). This CDR3 spans 14 amino acids. The CDR3 DNA follows: TGTGCCAGCAGTGACCGGGACAGCAAAGATACGCAGTATTTT. Its translation is CASSDRDSKDTQYF.

The chain combines TRBV19 with TRBJ1-2; the D is unclear. Looked up from germline, CDR1 is LNHDA and CDR2 is SQIVND (reference sequence). V lost 4 bases, J lost 1 base, and 7 bases lay in between. CDR3 size: 13 residues. The CDR3 reads CASSRRDNYGYTF. CDR3 DNA sequence: TGTGCCAGTAGTAGGCGGGATAACTATGGCTACACCTTC.

This chain joins TRBV2 and TRBJ2-5; weak D call: TRBD1 (6 bases). CDR1 is SNHLY, CDR2 FYNNEI, per germline. This CDR3 region has 15 residues. V was shortened by 2 bases and J by 1 base, with 11 bases between the two germline ends. The CDR3 nucleotides read TGTGCCAGCAGTGAAACGGCGACAGGCCAAGAGACCCAGTACTTC. Amino acid sequence: CASSETATGQETQYF.

The V and J genes are TRBV7-8 and TRBJ2-7, with D perhaps matching TRBD1 (7 bases). The length of the CDR3 is 16 residues. The V gene's germline CDR1 is SGHVS and CDR2 FQNEAQ. Trimming took off 1 base at V and 3 bases at J, with 16 bases between the two ends. The CDR3 sequence: CASSLVRGDRNYEQYF. Written as DNA, the CDR3 is TGTGCCAGCAGCTTAGTTAGGGGGGACAGAAACTACGAGCAGTACTTC.

V and J are TRBV4-2 and TRBJ2-1, with D tentatively TRBD1 or TRBD2 (6 bases each). CDR1 is LGHNA and CDR2 is YNFKEQ in the germline V gene. The V end lost 0 bases, the J end lost 9 bases, and 27 bases lay between the germline ends. The CDR3 is 19 residues long. CDR3 bases: TGTGCCAGCAGCCAAGATGAGGGGGGATTCCGGACTCTCTGGTCTGAGCAGTTCTTC. Its protein product is CASSQDEGGFRTLWSEQFF.

V and J are TRBV2 and TRBJ2-5, with 15 bases aligning to TRBD2. Germline V CDR1 and CDR2: SNHLY, FYNNEI. This CDR3 spans 14 amino acids. V lost 11 bases and J lost 4; bases outside the gene matches: 5. The CDR3 here is CAAGGLAGGETQYF. The CDR3, as DNA: TGTGCCGCTGGGGGACTAGCGGGGGGAGAGACCCAGTACTTC. Full variable domain (outside the CDR3, taken from reference TRBV2 and TRBJ2-5): EPEVTQTPSHQVTQMGQEVILRCVPISNHLYFYWYRQILGQKVEFLVSFYNNEISEKSEIFDDQFSVERPDGSNFTLKIRSTKLEDSAMYFCAAGGLAGGETQYFGPGTRLLVL.

V gene TRBV5-6 combines with J gene TRBJ1-5, with D maybe TRBD1 (5 bases). V was trimmed by 0 bases and J by 2 bases, leaving 9 bases between them. There are 15 residues in the CDR3. Germline lookup yields CDR1 SGHDT and CDR2 YYEEEE. This chain's CDR3 is CASSLGGWGNQPQHF. Written as DNA, the CDR3 is TGTGCCAGCAGCTTGGGGGGCTGGGGCAATCAGCCCCAGCATTTT.

The chain joins TRBV7-6 to TRBJ2-1; possibly TRBD2 for D (6 bases). The CDR3 covers 14 residues. Germline CDR1 reads SGHVS; CDR2 reads FNYEAQ. Deletions cut 4 bases from V and 7 bases from J, with 14 bases between. CDR3 loop: CASSSSGGNNEQFF. The CDR3, as DNA: TGTGCCAGCAGCTCATCCGGGGGAAATAATGAGCAGTTCTTC.

CDR3 coding DNA: TGTGCCAGCAGCCCCGAATACTACGAGCAGTACTTC. Amino acids: CASSPEYYEQYF. The chain joins TRBV7-9 to TRBJ2-7; D gene uncertain. The germline V gene has CDR1 SEHNR and CDR2 FQNEAQ (reference sequence). This CDR3 comprises 12 residues. The ends were cut back, 5 bases at V and 3 bases at J, with 8 bases in the middle.

The CDR3 loop is CASSERGLGGEQYF. CDR3 sequence (DNA): TGCGCCAGCAGTGAGAGGGGTCTGGGCGGCGAGCAGTACTTC. The J gene is TRBJ2-7, the V gene TRBV10-1; weak D call: TRBD1 (5 bases). The CDR3 is made up of 14 amino acids. V was pared by 2 bases and J by 6 bases, with 14 bases between. Per the germline V gene, CDR1 is WNHNN and CDR2 is SYGVQD (reference sequence).

The rearrangement uses TRBV4-2 and TRBJ1-6; no reliable D call. Germline V gene sequence: CDR1 LGHNA, CDR2 YNFKEQ. V was clipped by 0 bases and J by 4 bases, with 13 bases between them. The CDR3 loop spans 17 amino acids. Here the CDR3 reads CASSQDGWSDYNSPLHF. The CDR3 coding sequence is TGTGCCAGCAGCCAAGATGGGTGGTCAGATTATAATTCACCCCTCCACTTT.

Only a few counts were recorded for this clone. V usage is TRBV30 and J usage is TRBJ1-6, with unresolved D. Germline CDR1 reads GTSNPN; CDR2 reads SVGIG (reference sequence). The V and J ends lost 0 bases and 0 bases respectively, with 15 bases between them. The CDR3 totals 18 residues. CDR3 amino acids: CAWSVRSRGSSYNSPLHF. CDR3 sequence (DNA): TGTGCCTGGAGTGTACGGAGCCGCGGTAGCTCCTATAATTCACCCCTCCACTTT. Using reference TRBV30 and TRBJ1-6 for the parts outside the CDR3, the full variable domain is SQTIHQWPATLVQPVGSPLSLECTVEGTSNPNLYWYRQAAGRGLQLLFYSVGIGQISSEVPQNLSASRPQDRQFILSSKKLLLSDSGFYLCAWSVRSRGSSYNSPLHFGNGTRLTVT.

The chain has TRBV6-4 and TRBJ1-2, with 7 bases fitting TRBD1. The V segment lost 9 bases and the J segment 3 bases; nucleotides outside the gene matches: 10. Germline CDR1 reads MRHNA; CDR2 reads SNTAGT. CDR3 length equals 14 residues. CDR3 nucleotides: TGTGCCAGAGAGACTCGGGGACAGCACTATGGCTACACCTTC. It translates to CARETRGQHYGYTF.

The chain employs TRBV7-9 and TRBJ1-6; D gene ambiguous. The CDR3 loop spans 15 amino acids. Looked up from germline, CDR1 is SEHNR and CDR2 is FQNEAQ (reference sequence). V lost 2 bases and J lost 6, with 11 bases in between. This CDR3 is CASSLLAGSNSPLHF. The CDR3 DNA reads as TGTGCCAGCAGCTTACTGGCAGGATCTAATTCACCCCTCCACTTT.

The V call is TRBV15, the J call TRBJ1-2; no clear D. CDR3 size: 16 residues. The V and J ends lost 0 bases and 2 bases respectively, with 13 bases between them. Germline V lookup: CDR1 LNHNV, CDR2 YYDKDF (reference sequence). CDR3 sequence: CATSRDKGIFNYGYTF. The CDR3 DNA reads as TGTGCCACCAGCAGAGATAAAGGGATATTCAACTATGGCTACACCTTC.